This entry lists 3 T cell receptor beta chains sequenced from one sample in a study of a mutant IDH1 vaccine in newly diagnosed glioma. Their specific antigens are unknown. The data were produced by immunoSEQ multiplex PCR, yet TCRdb's version contains in-frame clones alone and is incomplete. The data show about 28,000 clones, roughly 80% seen once. Time point specified: week 23, last vaccination. Every single dose of the vaccine, 300 ug of mutant IDH1 20-mer peptide, came with topical imiquimod. The source was PBMCs, collected from a glioma patient whose treatment included an IDH1 peptide vaccine. Receptors were obtained from a woman between 25 and 40 years old with glioma.

This chain links TRBV5-4 with TRBJ2-1; 8 nucleotides line up with TRBD2. Per germline, CDR1 SGHNT and CDR2 YYREEE (reference sequence). The CDR3 runs to 16 residues. Trimming cost V 4 bases and J 7 bases; bases outside gene matches: 13. The CDR3 sequence: CASSQKTGTRVNEQFF. The CDR3 region has the DNA TGTGCCAGCAGCCAAAAAACCGGGACTAGGGTGAATGAGCAGTTCTTC.

A remark on this clone: A junction end diverges from the germline sequence, so it may reflect a read error. The rearrangement uses TRBV2 and TRBJ1-1; possibly TRBD1 for D (6 bases). The CDR3 totals 12 residues. CDR1 SNHLY and CDR2 FYNNEI come from the germline V gene. CDR3 protein: CAGRGVNTEAFF. The DNA of the CDR3 is TGTGCCGGCAGGGGCGTGAACACTGAAGCTTTCTTT.

This chain joins TRBV2 and TRBJ1-1; possibly TRBD1 for D (6 bases). Germline CDR1 and CDR2: SNHLY and FYNNEI. Trimming removed 3 bases from V and 1 base from J, with 12 bases in between. This CDR3 contains 15 residues. The DNA of the CDR3 is TGTGCCAGCAGTGACCCGACAGGTTGGAACACTGAAGCTTTCTTT. It translates to CASSDPTGWNTEAFF.